This is a list of T cell receptor beta chains from one sample in a study of blood T cell repertoires in COVID-19. Produced via immunoSEQ multiplex PCR; TCRdb's table is partial and in-frame only. The sample yields some 300,000 clones, nearly 90% seen once. Specimen: peripheral blood. The source of these receptors is a woman in her 30s with COVID-19, enrolled during active disease. Each CDR3 is given with its conserved first and last residue. D genes are given only for firm matches. Part of the rows lack a size; the others show once, few, many or a class for expanded clones.

j_call v_call d_call clone_size cdr3_aa cdr3_nt
TRBJ2-2 TRBV7-9 NA NA CASSLRVGAVTANTGELFF TGTGCCAGCAGCTTGCGGGTGGGAGCGGTCACCGCGAACACCGGGGAGCTGTTTTTT
TRBJ2-5 TRBV27 TRBD2 once CASSPGTSGGPRETQYF TGTGCCAGCAGTCCCGGGACTAGCGGGGGGCCTCGGGAGACCCAGTACTTC
TRBJ1-3 TRBV5-6 TRBD1 NA CASSLVGQVDGNTIYF TGTGCCAGCAGCTTGGTCGGACAGGTAGACGGAAACACCATATATTTT
TRBJ2-2 TRBV4-1 NA NA CASMVANTGELFF TGCGCCAGCATGGTAGCGAACACCGGGGAGCTGTTTTTT
TRBJ1-6 TRBV5-8 NA NA CASSLAGAYNSPLHF TGTGCCAGCAGCTTGGCGGGGGCCTATAATTCACCCCTCCACTTT
TRBJ2-5 TRBV6-5 NA NA CASSYSGGRGETQYF TGTGCCAGCAGTTACTCAGGGGGCCGGGGGGAGACCCAGTACTTC
TRBJ1-4 TRBV5-6 NA NA CASRGTNEKLFF TGTGCCAGCCGGGGTACTAATGAAAAACTGTTTTTT
TRBJ2-1 TRBV7-3 TRBD2 NA CASSLVAGDFYNEQFF TGTGCCAGCAGCTTAGTAGCGGGGGACTTCTACAATGAGCAGTTCTTC
TRBJ2-7 TRBV7-2 NA NA CASSLRAQGGGYHEQYF TGTGCCAGCAGCCTCCGCGCCCAGGGCGGGGGCTACCACGAGCAGTACTTC
TRBJ1-5 TRBV19 TRBD1 NA CASSIGQGLKPQHF TGTGCCAGTAGTATCGGACAGGGGCTTAAGCCCCAGCATTTT
TRBJ1-2 TRBV4-3 TRBD1 NA CASSQDGGGQASYGYTF TGCGCCAGCAGCCAAGATGGGGGGGGACAGGCGTCCTATGGCTACACCTTC
TRBJ1-1 TRBV5-1 NA NA CASSLVSEGGTEAFF TGCGCCAGCAGCTTGGTAAGCGAAGGGGGCACTGAAGCTTTCTTT
TRBJ2-2 TRBV12-3/TRBV12-4 NA NA CASSKISVGELFF TGTGCCAGCAGCAAAATTAGCGTCGGGGAGCTGTTTTTT
TRBJ1-1 TRBV6-5 NA NA CASSYNGANTEAFF TGTGCCAGCAGTTACAACGGAGCGAACACTGAAGCTTTCTTT
TRBJ1-2 TRBV27 NA NA CASTPLTGVLNYGYTF TGTGCCAGCACCCCCCTCACGGGGGTCCTAAACTATGGCTACACCTTC
TRBJ2-2 TRBV7-2 NA NA CASSLALRAGSGELFF TGTGCCAGCAGCTTAGCGCTAAGGGCGGGGTCCGGGGAGCTGTTTTTT
TRBJ1-1 TRBV7-3 TRBD1 NA CASSPGQGVSEAFF TGTGCCAGCAGCCCCGGACAGGGAGTCTCTGAAGCTTTCTTT
TRBJ2-7 TRBV6-1 NA NA CASSDVGGPVYEQYF TGTGCCAGCAGTGATGTCGGGGGGCCCGTTTACGAGCAGTACTTC
TRBJ2-3 TRBV13 NA NA CASSYDRVGGTDTQYF TGTGCCAGCAGCTATGACAGGGTAGGGGGGACAGATACGCAGTATTTT
TRBJ2-1 TRBV13 TRBD2 NA CASSLRGGYNEQFF TGTGCCAGCAGTTTGCGGGGGGGTTACAATGAGCAGTTCTTC
TRBJ2-2 TRBV27 TRBD1 NA CASSHQGVRGSGELFF TGTGCCAGCAGTCACCAAGGAGTCAGGGGGTCCGGGGAGCTGTTTTTT
TRBJ1-2 TRBV19 NA NA CASTSYYGYTF TGTGCCAGTACTAGTTACTATGGCTACACCTTC
TRBJ2-2 TRBV29-1 TRBD2 NA CSVGGGGASLNTGELFF TGCAGCGTTGGAGGCGGGGGGGCTTCTTTGAACACCGGGGAGCTGTTTTTT
TRBJ2-5 TRBV10-3 TRBD2 NA CAIGLAGETQYF TGTGCCATCGGACTAGCCGGGGAGACCCAGTACTTC
TRBJ1-2 TRBV28 NA many CASSPTPGRPFYGYTF TGTGCCAGCAGTCCGACCCCGGGGAGGCCATTCTATGGCTACACCTTC
TRBJ1-2 TRBV10-3 NA NA CAISGPGEERDGYTF TGTGCCATCAGTGGACCGGGAGAGGAGCGGGATGGCTACACCTTC
TRBJ1-6 TRBV9 NA NA CASSVAPYPGSPLHF TGTGCCAGCAGCGTAGCTCCATACCCAGGGTCACCCCTCCACTTT
TRBJ1-2 TRBV19 NA NA CASRNTFNYGYTF TGTGCCAGTAGGAACACATTTAACTATGGCTACACCTTC
TRBJ1-2 TRBV12-3/TRBV12-4 NA few CASATVGALGYTF TGTGCCAGCGCGACAGTAGGGGCGCTTGGCTACACCTTC
TRBJ1-5 TRBV7-9 NA NA CASRSGANQPQHF TGTGCCAGCAGGTCGGGAGCTAATCAGCCCCAGCATTTT